This TCR beta chain was observed in a study of T cell repertoires in cytomegalovirus infection. This clonotype was seen at least ten times. The target antigen is unknown. Via MiXCR, TCRdb re-called the reads, giving one row per CDR3 protein. The data contain approximately 500,000 distinct CDR3 sequences, 15% to 20% of them singletons. CDR1 and CDR2 (germline): SGHAT, FQNNGV. The CDR3 has 15 amino acids. Trimming at V came to 3 bases and at J to 8 bases, leaving 5 bases not matched to a gene. Study outcomes and limitations: Adding up the frequency of public TCR beta families identified people who carried CMV plus the relevant HLA.

The sequenced material came from CD8+ T cells from PBMCs. The source is a human donor in good health (CMV status not recorded). Some clones in this sample may be carry-over from other donors' samples. This rearrangement joins TRBV11-2 to TRBJ2-1, with 12 nucleotides matching TRBD2. CDR3 in DNA: TGTGCCAGCAGCTTTCTAGCGGGGGGGCAGGATGAGCAGTTCTTC. This translates into CASSFLAGGQDEQFF.